This entry lists 3 T cell receptor beta chains sequenced from one sample in a study of T cell repertoires in cytomegalovirus infection. One entry per CDR3 protein, called by TCRdb with MiXCR from the reads. The table has roughly 190,000 distinct CDR3 sequences, roughly 9.8% seen once. The sequencing input was PBMCs. The receptors come from a human donor in good health (CMV status not recorded). Some clones in this sample may be carry-over from other donors' samples.

This clonotype was found many times. The gene calls are TRBV11-2 and TRBJ2-1, with 11 bases that match TRBD2. V lost 2 bases and J lost 7; bases outside the gene matches: 4. Germline V gives CDR1 SGHAT, CDR2 FQNNGV. The CDR3 is made up of 15 amino acids. The CDR3 region is CASSLLAGGLNEQFF. Here the CDR3 DNA reads TGTGCCAGCAGCTTACTAGCGGGGGGCTTGAATGAGCAGTTCTTC.

On this clonotype itself: One end of the junction fails to match germline, which may point to a read error. The J gene is TRBJ2-4, the V gene TRBV4-1; the D gene is possibly TRBD1 (6 bases). Germline CDR1 reads MGHRA; CDR2 reads YSYEKL. The length of the CDR3 is 16 residues. The DNA for the CDR3 is TGTGCCAGCAGCCAAGGGGACACTGTAGCCAAAAACATTCAGTACTTC. It yields the protein CASSQGDTVAKNIQYF.

There are many counts of this clonotype. V and J are TRBV7-2 and TRBJ1-6; D is undetermined. The V end was cut by 2 bases, the J end by 10 bases, with 6 bases between. The CDR3 is 12 amino acids. Germline loops: CDR1 SGHTA, CDR2 FQGNSA. CDR3 residues: CASSLTESPLHF. CDR3 sequence (DNA): TGTGCCAGCAGCTTAACCGAATCACCCCTCCACTTT.